This T cell receptor beta chain was found in a study of cytomegalovirus exposure and HLA in healthy donors. General study points: In a later analysis, a missense DCLRE1C variant was linked to TCR beta V- and J-gene trimming.

A remark on this clone: Its antigen remains unknown.

Use of 60 Vbeta and 13 Jbeta primers characterized the PCR. Here immunoSEQ multiplex PCR was the method, and the copy in TCRdb shows in-frame clones only, minus some. There are under 200,000 clones in the sample; 70% to 90% occur only once, and less than 2% lies in the top ten. The V gene lost 4 bases and the J gene lost 0 bases, with 10 bases spanning the gap. Per the germline V gene, CDR1 is MNHNY and CDR2 is SVGAGI (reference sequence). The length of the CDR3 is 15 residues. Sequenced material: PBMCs. The receptor was isolated from a woman aged 18-30 years in good health and CMV-seronegative. The rearrangement uses TRBV6-6 and TRBJ1-3, with TRBD1 as a possible D gene (6 bases). CDR3 nucleotide sequence: TGTGCCAGCAGTTCAGGGGACCACTCTGGAAACACCATATATTTT. Its protein is CASSSGDHSGNTIYF.